The source of this TCR beta chain is a study of cytomegalovirus exposure and HLA in healthy donors. PCR amplification relied on 60 Vbeta primers (plus 13 Jbeta primers). Clones were read by immunoSEQ multiplex PCR, and TCRdb kept only the in-frame ones, dropping some. Of roughly 140,000 clones listed, about 80% are singletons. The TCR sequence derives from a woman aged 40-49 years in good health and CMV-seropositive. The sequenced sample consisted of PBMCs.

CDR3 DNA sequence: TGTGCCAGCAGCCCGAGCGGGAGCGGCCACGAGCAGTACTTC. It specifies CASSPSGSGHEQYF. This chain links TRBV14 with TRBJ2-7; 8 nucleotides agree with TRBD2. This CDR3 region has 14 residues. V shed 4 bases, J shed 5 bases, and the junction held 7 bases outside the gene matches. Per the germline V gene, CDR1 is SGHDN and CDR2 is FVKESK.